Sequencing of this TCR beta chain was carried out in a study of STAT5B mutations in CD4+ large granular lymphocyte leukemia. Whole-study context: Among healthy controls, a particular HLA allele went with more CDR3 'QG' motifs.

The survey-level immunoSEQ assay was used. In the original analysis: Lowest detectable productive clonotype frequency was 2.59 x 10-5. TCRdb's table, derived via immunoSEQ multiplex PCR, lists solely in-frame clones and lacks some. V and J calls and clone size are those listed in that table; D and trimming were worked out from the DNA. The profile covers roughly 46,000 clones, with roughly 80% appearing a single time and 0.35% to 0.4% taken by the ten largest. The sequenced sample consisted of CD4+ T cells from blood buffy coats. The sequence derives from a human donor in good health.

CDR3 in DNA: TGCAGCGTTGAAGAATTGGGGGGTGGCTACACCTTC. Translating it yields CSVEELGGGYTF. The V call is TRBV29-1, the J call TRBJ1-2; possible D gene TRBD1, 5 bases. The CDR3 is made up of 12 amino acids. Looked up from germline, CDR1 is SQVTM and CDR2 is ANQGSEA. Trimming left V 0 bases short and J 7 bases short, with 9 bases between.